This TCR beta chain was sequenced in a study of beta chain features in type 1 diabetes. Across the whole study: Investigators examined roughly 99,000,000 sorted cells across all samples. Study conclusions and caveats: A pattern of fewer insertions and more deletions at VDJ junctions was seen in type 1 diabetes patients.

On this clone: No antigen is known for it.

Expressed TCRB transcripts were sequenced because the isolated RNA had all been reverse transcribed beforehand. An average of around 3.4 million reads was obtained for naive, central memory and regulatory T cell samples. Only in-frame clones appear in the TCRdb table, and some are missing; sequencing was by immunoSEQ multiplex PCR. The sample has about 450,000 clones, 11% seen once. V gave up 1 base and J gave up 5 bases, with 5 bases separating them. The CDR3 contains 12 residues. Germline-derived CDR1 and CDR2 are KGHSH and LQKENI. The sequenced sample was naive CD4+ T cells from blood. This receptor was taken from a woman aged 18 to 35 in good health. This sequence joins TRBV18 and TRBJ2-5; D call uncertain. The CDR3 protein is CASSPRYETQYF. CDR3 nucleotide sequence: TGTGCCAGCTCACCACGATATGAGACCCAGTACTTC.